The next 32 T cell receptor beta chains were all read from a single sample in a study of radiation and T cells in renal cell carcinoma. Stated time point: baseline pretreatment blood. Treatment described: 15 Gy SBRT to primary tumor, nephrectomy 4 weeks later. Assay used: immunoSEQ multiplex PCR; TCRdb lists only in-frame clones, some missing. The data show roughly 150,000 clones, 88% seen once. This specimen consisted of blood, obtained from a patient whose treatment included radiotherapy and nephrectomy. The receptors were gathered from a woman in her 70s with renal cell carcinoma.

The V call is TRBV6-1, the J call TRBJ2-2; D is ambiguous. Germline lookup yields CDR1 MNHNS and CDR2 SASEGT. Trimming removed 5 bases at V and 6 bases at J, with 16 bases between. The CDR3 spans 15 residues. The CDR3 nucleotides read TGTGCCAGCAGTCCGGAACAGAGGATTCCCGGGGAGCTGTTTTTT. As protein: CASSPEQRIPGELFF.

This rearrangement joins TRBV20-1 to TRBJ1-2; TRBD1 might be the D (6 bases). Trimming shortened V by 3 bases and J by 7 bases, and 9 bases separated the two germline ends. CDR1 DFQATT and CDR2 SNEGSKA come from the germline V gene (reference sequence). The length of the CDR3 is 11 residues. The DNA of the CDR3 is TGCAGTGCTAGGACAGGTAGTGGCTACACCTTC. Amino acids: CSARTGSGYTF.

The chain couples TRBV27 to TRBJ2-5; D is perhaps TRBD2 (7 bases). The V end was cut by 2 bases, the J end by 9 bases, with 19 bases between. CDR3 length: 15 residues. CDR1 and CDR2 from the germline V gene are MNHEY and SMNVEV (reference sequence). CDR3 nucleotide sequence: TGTGCCAGCAGTTTAGGAGTAGGGGGGGCAAAGGCCCAGTACTTC. Amino acid sequence: CASSLGVGGAKAQYF.

This clone was seen only once. The CDR3 region is CASSSELAGGHEQYF. The CDR3 DNA is TGTGCCAGCAGTTCAGAACTAGCGGGGGGCCACGAGCAGTACTTC. The chain couples TRBV6-5 to TRBJ2-7; TRBD2 matches at 12 bases. The J segment lost 5 bases and the V segment lost 4 bases, leaving 6 bases of the junction unmatched. The CDR3 has 15 residues. CDR1 is MNHEY, CDR2 SVGAGI, per germline.

V is TRBV4-3 and J is TRBJ1-1; the match to TRBD1 covers 9 bases. Germline V CDR1 and CDR2: LGHNA, YSLEER. J lost 6 bases, V lost 2 bases, and 10 bases had no gene match. The CDR3 spans 16 residues. The CDR3 spells CASSQTDRGVFAEAFF. For the CDR3, the DNA is TGCGCCAGCAGCCAAACGGACAGGGGAGTATTTGCTGAAGCTTTCTTT.

The V gene is TRBV6-5, the J gene TRBJ1-1; 7 nucleotides align to TRBD1. The germline gives CDR1 MNHEY, CDR2 SVGAGI. The CDR3 is 13 residues long. J was trimmed by 1 base and V by 6 bases; bases with no gene match: 2. The CDR3 region has the DNA TGTGCCAGCAGGGACAGGAGGAACACTGAAGCTTTCTTT. It yields the protein CASRDRRNTEAFF.

The rearrangement uses TRBV6-5 and TRBJ1-5; no clear D gene. V dropped 6 bases and J dropped 3 bases, with 9 bases sitting between them. Germline V gene lookup returns CDR1 MNHEY and CDR2 SVGAGI. The CDR3 is made up of 13 amino acids. This CDR3 is CASRQTSNQPQHF. The DNA of the CDR3 is TGTGCCAGCAGGCAAACCTCCAATCAGCCCCAGCATTTT.

This clone was recorded only once. The V and J genes are TRBV19 and TRBJ1-3, with 7 bases aligning to TRBD1. Per germline, CDR1 LNHDA and CDR2 SQIVND (reference sequence). The CDR3 is made up of 17 amino acids. After removal of 4 bases from V and 2 bases from J, the junction contained 11 bases not matched to a gene. Here the CDR3 reads CASSTARTGPTGNTIYF. Written as DNA, the CDR3 is TGTGCCAGTAGTACCGCGAGGACAGGACCTACTGGAAACACCATATATTTT.

This rearrangement joins TRBV29-1 to TRBJ1-1; unclear D gene. Trimming took 2 bases from V and 0 from J, leaving 7 bases between them. The CDR3 contains 13 residues. Per the germline V gene, CDR1 is SQVTM and CDR2 is ANQGSEA. CDR3 in DNA: TGCAGCGTTGAATCCGTGATGAACACTGAAGCTTTCTTT. Its translation: CSVESVMNTEAFF.

The V call is TRBV6-5, the J call TRBJ2-7; D is unclear. Germline lookup yields CDR1 MNHEY and CDR2 SVGAGI. Trimming removed 4 bases at V and 5 bases at J, with 6 bases between. This CDR3 comprises 11 residues. Written as DNA, the CDR3 is TGTGCCAGCAGTTGGGCAGACGAGCAGTACTTC. Residues: CASSWADEQYF.

This chain joins TRBV5-6 and TRBJ2-5; D possibly uses TRBD1 or TRBD2 (5 bases each). The length of the CDR3 is 15 residues. CDR1 is SGHDT, CDR2 YYEEEE, per germline. Trimming stripped 5 bases from V and 11 bases from J, with 25 bases between. The chain's CDR3 is CASRSTGTVGSEQYF. The CDR3 nucleotides read TGTGCCAGCAGGAGTACCGGGACGGTTGGCTCGGAGCAGTACTTC.

J is TRBJ1-1 and V is TRBV5-4, with no clear D. From germline, CDR1 is SGHNT and CDR2 YYREEE (reference sequence). This CDR3 is 13 amino acids long. Trimming shortened V by 0 bases and J by 6 bases, and 9 bases separated the two germline ends. The CDR3 protein is CASSLGSVPEAFF. CDR3 in DNA: TGTGCCAGCAGCTTGGGGTCTGTTCCTGAAGCTTTCTTT.

V and J are TRBV30 and TRBJ1-4; D gene uncertain. The germline gives CDR1 GTSNPN, CDR2 SVGIG (reference sequence). This CDR3 has 12 residues. Trimming took 0 bases from V and 14 from J, leaving 13 bases between them. The CDR3 nucleotides are TGTGCCTGGAGTGTCCCCCCCTCGGGTCTGTTTTTT. Translated, it gives CAWSVPPSGLFF.

The rearrangement joins TRBV11-3 to TRBJ2-1; 9 bases are shared with TRBD1. CDR1 and CDR2 (germline): SGHNT, YENEEA. The CDR3 covers 15 residues. The ends lost 5 bases at V and 5 bases at J; junction bases unmatched: 7. The DNA of the CDR3 is TGTGCCAGCAGCCAAGGACAGGGGCTCCACAATGAGCAGTTCTTC. Translation gives CASSQGQGLHNEQFF.

The chain is built from TRBV15 and TRBJ1-2; tentative D call: TRBD1 (6 bases). CDR1 LNHNV and CDR2 YYDKDF come from the germline V gene (reference sequence). The V and J ends lost 0 bases and 4 bases respectively, with 15 bases between them. The CDR3 is made up of 16 amino acids. CDR3 loop: CATSREARTVTYGYTF. As DNA, the CDR3 is TGTGCCACCAGCAGAGAAGCCCGGACAGTTACCTATGGCTACACCTTC. Using reference TRBV15 and TRBJ1-2 for the parts outside the CDR3, the full variable domain is DAMVIQNPRYQVTQFGKPVTLSCSQTLNHNVMYWYQQKSSQAPKLLFHYYDKDFNNEADTPDNFQSRRPNTSFCFLDIRSPGLGDTAMYLCATSREARTVTYGYTFGSGTRLTVV.

Turning to this clone: Other DNA sequences within the sample encode an identical CDR3. The chain combines TRBV19 with TRBJ1-1; D not certain. The CDR3 is made up of 13 amino acids. Germline-derived CDR1 and CDR2 are LNHDA and SQIVND (reference sequence). The V and J ends lost 2 bases and 1 base respectively, with 5 bases between them. In DNA, the CDR3 is TGTGCCAGTAGTATAAGGGAGAACACTGAAGCTTTCTTT. Its protein is CASSIRENTEAFF.

J is TRBJ2-3 and V is TRBV7-9; TRBD2 matches 10 bases. V was pared by 2 bases and J by 0 bases, with 5 bases of the junction left unmatched. This CDR3 has 17 amino acids. The germline V gene has CDR1 SEHNR and CDR2 FQNEAQ (reference sequence). The CDR3 spells CASSLLLAGGSTDTQYF. Here the CDR3 DNA reads TGTGCCAGCAGCTTACTTTTAGCGGGGGGTAGCACAGATACGCAGTATTTT.

The sample holds a few counts of this clone. CDR3: CASSLGRTATNEKLFF. Here the CDR3 DNA reads TGTGCCAGCAGTTTGGGTAGGACGGCAACTAATGAAAAACTGTTTTTT. The chain recombines TRBV27 with TRBJ1-4; D remains ambiguous. Trimming removed 3 bases from V and 0 bases from J, with 11 bases in between. This CDR3 comprises 16 residues. The germline CDR1 and CDR2 sequences are MNHEY and SMNVEV (reference sequence).

The V call is TRBV5-1, the J call TRBJ1-1, with 10 bases identical to TRBD1. The J segment lost 5 bases and the V segment lost 4 bases, leaving 8 bases of the junction unmatched. Germline V gene sequence: CDR1 SGHRS, CDR2 YFSETQ. The CDR3 has 15 residues. CDR3 sequence: CASSPGTGADTEAFF. DNA of the CDR3: TGCGCCAGCAGCCCCGGGACAGGGGCAGATACTGAAGCTTTCTTT.

V is TRBV11-2 and J is TRBJ1-2; tentative D call: TRBD1 (5 bases). Germline values: CDR1 SGHAT, CDR2 FQNNGV. The CDR3 contains 14 residues. V lost 5 bases, J lost 2 bases, and 12 bases lay in between. The CDR3 spells CASSLIGANYGYTF. CDR3 DNA: TGTGCCAGCAGCCTCATCGGGGCCAACTATGGCTACACCTTC.

The gene calls are TRBV7-9 and TRBJ2-1; possibly TRBD2 for D (6 bases). Germline CDR1 reads SEHNR; CDR2 reads FQNEAQ (reference sequence). The CDR3 covers 15 residues. V was shortened by 6 bases and J by 5 bases, with 17 bases between the two germline ends. CDR3 sequence (DNA): TGTGCCAGCAGTTCCTACGGGACTCTAGACAATGAGCAGTTCTTC. Translating gives CASSSYGTLDNEQFF.

The rearrangement joins TRBV6-5 to TRBJ2-1; a weak D match, TRBD2 (5 bases). CDR1 is MNHEY, CDR2 SVGAGI, per germline. V lost 5 bases and J 6 bases, leaving 17 bases between the germline ends. This CDR3 has 15 amino acids. The CDR3 region is CASSRTPDSTNEQFF. CDR3 nucleotide sequence: TGTGCCAGCAGTCGCACCCCGGACTCAACCAATGAGCAGTTCTTC.

V usage is TRBV4-2 and J usage is TRBJ1-6, with D unresolved. Trimming shortened V by 0 bases and J by 1 base, and 4 bases separated the two germline ends. The CDR3 has 15 residues. Germline CDR1 and CDR2: LGHNA and YNFKEQ. The CDR3 protein is CASSQDGSYNSPLHF. The CDR3 DNA follows: TGTGCCAGCAGCCAAGACGGGTCCTATAATTCACCCCTCCACTTT.

The DNA for the CDR3 is TGCGCCAGCAGCCAGACAGTCGGGGCCAACGTCCTGACTTTC. Residues: CASSQTVGANVLTF. V and J are TRBV4-1 and TRBJ2-6; TRBD1 is a possible D gene (5 bases). This CDR3 has 14 amino acids. In germline, CDR1 is MGHRA, CDR2 YSYEKL. The V and J ends lost 3 bases and 4 bases respectively, with 7 bases between them.

The chain combines TRBV28 with TRBJ1-5, with TRBD1 as a possible D gene (5 bases). V dropped 3 bases and J dropped 3 bases, with 9 bases sitting between them. The germline gives CDR1 MDHEN, CDR2 SYDVKM. This CDR3 has 14 residues. The CDR3 sequence is CASSFAGLNQPQHF. The DNA for the CDR3 is TGTGCCAGCAGTTTTGCGGGGCTCAATCAGCCCCAGCATTTT. Looking up the rest from reference TRBV28 and TRBJ1-5 gives the full variable domain: DVKVTQSSRYLVKRTGEKVFLECVQDMDHENMFWYRQDPGLGLRLIYFSYDVKMKEKGDIPEGYSVSREKKERFSLILESASTNQTSMYLCASSFAGLNQPQHFGDGTRLSIL.

The genes are TRBV5-4 and TRBJ2-5; 7 positions match TRBD1. V lost 0 bases to trimming and J lost 1 base; unmatched junction nucleotides: 9. This CDR3 is 17 amino acids long. The germline V gene encodes CDR1 SGHNT and CDR2 YYREEE (reference sequence). This CDR3 is CASSLANRGALQETQYF. Written as DNA, the CDR3 is TGTGCCAGCAGCTTGGCCAACAGGGGCGCCCTCCAAGAGACCCAGTACTTC.

The V gene is TRBV2, the J gene TRBJ1-1; perhaps TRBD1 as D (5 bases). The CDR3 spans 13 residues. From germline, CDR1 is SNHLY and CDR2 FYNNEI. Trimming shortened V by 6 bases and J by 6 bases, and 14 bases separated the two germline ends. Written as DNA, the CDR3 is TGTGCCAGCAGGGATCCAGGGAGGCCTGAAGCTTTCTTT. This gives the protein CASRDPGRPEAFF.

The chain links TRBV6-6 to TRBJ2-3; unclear D gene. Germline CDR1 and CDR2: MNHNY and SVGAGI (reference sequence). V lost 2 bases, J lost 1 base, and 10 bases lay in between. This CDR3 is 15 amino acids long. The CDR3, as DNA: TGTGCCAGCAGTTACGGCCCCCCAGGCACAGATACGCAGTATTTT. Translated, it gives CASSYGPPGTDTQYF.

This chain joins TRBV27 and TRBJ2-7; D is perhaps TRBD1 (6 bases). Trimming took 4 bases from V and 1 from J, leaving 8 bases between them. Germline CDR1 reads MNHEY; CDR2 reads SMNVEV (reference sequence). The CDR3 runs 13 residues. CDR3 in amino acids: CASSSGTSYEQYF. The CDR3 DNA reads TGTGCCAGCAGTTCCGGGACATCCTACGAGCAGTACTTC.

This chain joins TRBV5-1 and TRBJ1-6; maybe TRBD1 (5 bases). CDR1 and CDR2 (germline): SGHRS, YFSETQ. Deletions cut 2 bases from V and 4 bases from J, with 13 bases between. This CDR3 spans 16 amino acids. The CDR3 DNA sequence: TGCGCCAGCAGCTTCCGACAGCCGTTTTATAATTCACCCCTCCACTTT. Translating it yields CASSFRQPFYNSPLHF. Using reference TRBV5-1 and TRBJ1-6 for the parts outside the CDR3, the full variable domain is KAGVTQTPRYLIKTRGQQVTLSCSPISGHRSVSWYQQTPGQGLQFLFEYFSETQRNKGNFPGRFSGRQFSNSRSEMNVSTLELGDSALYLCASSFRQPFYNSPLHFGNGTRLTVT.

The chain is built from TRBV11-3 and TRBJ2-1; 7 bases map to TRBD1. This CDR3 is built from 13 residues. CDR1 and CDR2 from the germline V gene are SGHNT and YENEEA. J lost 8 bases, V lost 8 bases, and 9 bases had no gene match. CDR3 sequence (DNA): TGTGCCAGCTCCGGGACAGCTAGTCATGAGCAGTTCTTC. This gives the protein CASSGTASHEQFF.

The chain uses TRBV4-2 and TRBJ2-3, with TRBD2 matching 9 bases. Germline-derived CDR1 and CDR2 are LGHNA and YNFKEQ. J gave up 4 bases and V 3 bases, and 5 bases lay outside the gene matches. The CDR3 contains 15 residues. DNA of the CDR3: TGTGCCAGCAGCCAGGTAGCGGGGGCTTCAGATACGCAGTATTTT. The encoded protein is CASSQVAGASDTQYF.